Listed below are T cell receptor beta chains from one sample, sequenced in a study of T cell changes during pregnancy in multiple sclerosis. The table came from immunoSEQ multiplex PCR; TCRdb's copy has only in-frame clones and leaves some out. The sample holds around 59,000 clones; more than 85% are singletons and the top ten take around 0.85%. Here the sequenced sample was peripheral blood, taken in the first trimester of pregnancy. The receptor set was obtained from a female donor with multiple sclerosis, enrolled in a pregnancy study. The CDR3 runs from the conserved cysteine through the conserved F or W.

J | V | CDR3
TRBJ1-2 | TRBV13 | CASSRSILANYGYTF
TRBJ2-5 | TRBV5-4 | CASSPGTEQEIQYF
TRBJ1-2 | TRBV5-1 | CASSFGQFYTF
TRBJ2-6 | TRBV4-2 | CASSQGGLSSGANVLTF
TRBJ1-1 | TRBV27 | CASGGGALTEAFF
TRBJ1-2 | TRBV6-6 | CASSPRPRANYGYTF
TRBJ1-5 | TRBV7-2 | CASSLEFSQPQHF
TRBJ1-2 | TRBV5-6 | CASSLDRDLVYGYTF
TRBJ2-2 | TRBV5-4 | CASSTTTQGAGELFF
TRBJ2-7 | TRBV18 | CASSYPGLAYEQYF
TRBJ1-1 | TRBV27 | CASSLEGSANTEAFF
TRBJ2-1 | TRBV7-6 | CASSTGVNNEQFF
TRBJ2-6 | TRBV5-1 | CASSLTPFSSGANVLTF
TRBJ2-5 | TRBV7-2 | CASSRPGGGRETQYF
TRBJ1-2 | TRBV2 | CAWGGGSNYGYTF
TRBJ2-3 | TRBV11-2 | CASRSTGGDTDTQYF
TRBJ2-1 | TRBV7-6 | CASSLERQLLYNEQFF
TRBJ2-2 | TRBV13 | CASSLMTGTRPGPNTGELFF
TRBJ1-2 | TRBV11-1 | CASSLNLQNYGYTF
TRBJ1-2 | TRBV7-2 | CASSLDNRGPNGYTF
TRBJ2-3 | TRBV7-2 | CASSLASGRDTQYF
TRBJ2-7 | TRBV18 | CASSPGSGRSEQYF
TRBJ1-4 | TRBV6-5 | CASSYSGGFNEKLFF
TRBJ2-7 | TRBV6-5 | CASSYPGQGASEQYF
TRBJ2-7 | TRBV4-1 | CASSQDLAEPYEQYF
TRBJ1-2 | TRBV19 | CASSGTGNINYGYTF
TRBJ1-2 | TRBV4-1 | CASSFQGGYGYTF
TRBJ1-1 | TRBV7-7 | CASSTGQNTEAFF
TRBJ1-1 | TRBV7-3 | CASSLSMNTEAFF